The rows below give T cell receptor beta chains drawn from one sample of a study of regulatory T cells in long-lasting Graves disease. TCRdb passed the multiplex PCR reads through MiXCR, listing each CDR3 protein once. This sample has hundreds of thousands of distinct CDR3 sequences, with roughly 15% found just once. In addition, the sample was reused for a study of T cells in Graves' hyperthyroidism and ophthalmopathy.

Sequences were derived from peripheral blood mononuclear cells (PBMCs), sampled at new diagnosis, from a patient treated with antithyroid drugs. Every receptor here comes from a woman aged 25-40 years with Graves disease. Each CDR3 is given with its conserved first and last residue. Fields, in order: V gene, clone size, D gene, J gene, CDR3 protein, CDR3 DNA. D genes are given only for firm matches. Clone size is shown for a subset of rows, as once, few, many or a class of expanded clone.

V gene: TRBV12-3/TRBV12-4; clone size: many; D gene: NA; J gene: TRBJ2-2; CDR3 protein: CASTYGGVTTGELFF; CDR3 DNA: TGTGCCAGCACCTATGGGGGAGTAACCACCGGGGAGCTGTTTTTT
V gene: TRBV7-9; clone size: many; D gene: NA; J gene: TRBJ1-1; CDR3 protein: CASSPRQNTEAFF; CDR3 DNA: TGTGCCAGCAGCCCGCGACAGAACACTGAAGCTTTCTTT
V gene: TRBV25-1; clone size: NA; D gene: TRBD2; J gene: TRBJ2-1; CDR3 protein: CASSSPRERGFDNEQFF; CDR3 DNA: TGTGCCAGCAGCTCTCCCCGGGAGCGGGGGTTCGACAATGAGCAGTTCTTC
V gene: TRBV6-2/TRBV6-3; clone size: many; D gene: NA; J gene: TRBJ2-3; CDR3 protein: CASSESGPGGADTQYF; CDR3 DNA: TGTGCCAGCAGTGAATCAGGGCCAGGGGGGGCAGATACGCAGTATTTT
V gene: TRBV20-1; clone size: NA; D gene: NA; J gene: TRBJ2-7; CDR3 protein: CSARTGGRDEQYF; CDR3 DNA: TGCAGTGCGAGGACTGGCGGTCGGGACGAGCAGTACTTC
V gene: TRBV27; clone size: NA; D gene: NA; J gene: TRBJ2-3; CDR3 protein: CASSVWSGTSTDTQYF; CDR3 DNA: TGTGCCAGCAGTGTCTGGAGCGGCACTAGCACAGATACGCAGTATTTT
V gene: TRBV10-3; clone size: few; D gene: NA; J gene: TRBJ2-1; CDR3 protein: CATLQDGTRNEQFF; CDR3 DNA: TGTGCCACTCTCCAGGATGGGACGAGGAATGAGCAGTTCTTC
V gene: TRBV28; clone size: many; D gene: TRBD1; J gene: TRBJ2-1; CDR3 protein: CASSFRSVLPGLQGGHEQFF; CDR3 DNA: TGTGCCAGCAGTTTTCGGTCGGTCCTCCCCGGGCTCCAAGGGGGCCATGAGCAGTTCTTC
V gene: TRBV6-2/TRBV6-3; clone size: NA; D gene: TRBD1; J gene: TRBJ2-1; CDR3 protein: CASRDLQGAGYNEQFF; CDR3 DNA: TGTGCCAGCAGAGATTTACAGGGGGCGGGGTACAATGAGCAGTTCTTC
V gene: TRBV9; clone size: few; D gene: NA; J gene: TRBJ1-2; CDR3 protein: CASSVDGSYGYTF; CDR3 DNA: TGTGCCAGCAGCGTAGACGGGAGCTATGGCTACACCTTC
V gene: TRBV6-1; clone size: many; D gene: NA; J gene: TRBJ1-5; CDR3 protein: CASSEGTGNVGNQPQHF; CDR3 DNA: TGTGCCAGCAGTGAAGGAACAGGGAATGTTGGCAATCAGCCCCAGCATTTT
V gene: TRBV9; clone size: NA; D gene: NA; J gene: TRBJ2-6; CDR3 protein: CASSNQAAGANVLTF; CDR3 DNA: TGTGCCAGCAGCAACCAGGCAGCAGGGGCCAACGTCCTGACTTTC
V gene: TRBV18; clone size: few; D gene: NA; J gene: TRBJ2-4; CDR3 protein: CASSPEATYLAKNIQYF; CDR3 DNA: TGTGCCAGCTCACCTGAGGCGACGTATCTAGCCAAAAACATTCAGTACTTC
V gene: TRBV5-5; clone size: once; D gene: NA; J gene: TRBJ2-5; CDR3 protein: CASSLGREIQETQYF; CDR3 DNA: TGTGCCAGCAGCTTGGGTCGGGAGATCCAAGAGACCCAGTACTTC
V gene: TRBV12-3/TRBV12-4; clone size: NA; D gene: TRBD1; J gene: TRBJ1-3; CDR3 protein: CASRQTGVAGNTIYF; CDR3 DNA: TGTGCCAGCAGGCAAACAGGGGTAGCAGGAAACACCATATATTTT
V gene: TRBV7-9; clone size: NA; D gene: TRBD2; J gene: TRBJ2-7; CDR3 protein: CASSQGLVNYEQYF; CDR3 DNA: TGTGCCAGCAGCCAAGGACTAGTGAACTACGAGCAGTACTTC
V gene: TRBV15; clone size: few; D gene: NA; J gene: TRBJ2-5; CDR3 protein: CATSRDPGGLQETQYF; CDR3 DNA: TGTGCCACCAGCAGAGATCCCGGCGGCCTTCAAGAGACCCAGTACTTC
V gene: TRBV20-1; clone size: NA; D gene: NA; J gene: TRBJ2-4; CDR3 protein: CSARLGGTSNAGLAKNIQYF; CDR3 DNA: TGCAGTGCTAGGTTGGGTGGGACCTCCAACGCCGGACTAGCCAAAAACATTCAGTACTTC
V gene: TRBV11-2; clone size: NA; D gene: TRBD1; J gene: TRBJ2-6; CDR3 protein: CASSWQTGTGANVLTF; CDR3 DNA: TGTGCCAGCAGCTGGCAGACAGGGACTGGGGCCAACGTCCTGACTTTC
V gene: TRBV7-8; clone size: few; D gene: NA; J gene: TRBJ1-3; CDR3 protein: CASSLVQGHSGNTIYF; CDR3 DNA: TGTGCCAGCAGCTTAGTCCAGGGTCACTCTGGAAACACCATATATTTT
V gene: TRBV12-3/TRBV12-4; clone size: many; D gene: NA; J gene: TRBJ1-1; CDR3 protein: CASSLRAHGTEAFF; CDR3 DNA: TGTGCCAGCAGTCTAAGGGCCCACGGGACTGAAGCTTTCTTT
V gene: TRBV2; clone size: many; D gene: NA; J gene: TRBJ1-1; CDR3 protein: CASMGAEAFF; CDR3 DNA: TGTGCCAGTATGGGGGCTGAAGCTTTCTTT
V gene: TRBV7-3; clone size: NA; D gene: NA; J gene: TRBJ1-5; CDR3 protein: CASSLKQGLSNQPQHF; CDR3 DNA: TGTGCCAGCAGCTTAAAACAGGGACTTTCCAATCAGCCCCAGCATTTT
V gene: TRBV28; clone size: many; D gene: TRBD2; J gene: TRBJ2-1; CDR3 protein: CASRAGVPYNEQFF; CDR3 DNA: TGTGCCAGCAGGGCGGGAGTCCCCTACAATGAGCAGTTCTTC
V gene: TRBV20-1; clone size: few; D gene: TRBD1; J gene: TRBJ1-1; CDR3 protein: CSAPTLLDRLGAEAFF; CDR3 DNA: TGCAGTGCCCCGACTCTACTGGACAGGTTGGGGGCTGAAGCTTTCTTT
V gene: TRBV4-2; clone size: NA; D gene: NA; J gene: TRBJ2-7; CDR3 protein: CASSPRLIRGKYEQYF; CDR3 DNA: TGTGCCAGCAGCCCCCGGTTGATCAGGGGAAAGTACGAGCAGTACTTC
V gene: TRBV2; clone size: many; D gene: TRBD1; J gene: TRBJ2-7; CDR3 protein: CASSPLHGQGRSYEQYF; CDR3 DNA: TGTGCCAGCAGTCCCTTACATGGACAGGGTAGGAGTTACGAGCAGTACTTC